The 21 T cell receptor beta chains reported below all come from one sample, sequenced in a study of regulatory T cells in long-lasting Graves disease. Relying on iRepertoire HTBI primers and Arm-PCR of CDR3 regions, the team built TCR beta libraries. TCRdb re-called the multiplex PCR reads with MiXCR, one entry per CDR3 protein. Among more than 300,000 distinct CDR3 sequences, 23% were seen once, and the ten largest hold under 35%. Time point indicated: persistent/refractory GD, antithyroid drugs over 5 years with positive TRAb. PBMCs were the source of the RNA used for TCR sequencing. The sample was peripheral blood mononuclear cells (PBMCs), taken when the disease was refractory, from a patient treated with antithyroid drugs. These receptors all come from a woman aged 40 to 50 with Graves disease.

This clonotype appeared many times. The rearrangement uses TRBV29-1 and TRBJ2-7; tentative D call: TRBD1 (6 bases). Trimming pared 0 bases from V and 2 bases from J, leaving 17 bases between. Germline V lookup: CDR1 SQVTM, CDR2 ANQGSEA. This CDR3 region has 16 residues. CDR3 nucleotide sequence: TGCAGCGTTGAAGATCGGCCGGGACACGGAACCTACGAGCAGTACTTC. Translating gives CSVEDRPGHGTYEQYF.

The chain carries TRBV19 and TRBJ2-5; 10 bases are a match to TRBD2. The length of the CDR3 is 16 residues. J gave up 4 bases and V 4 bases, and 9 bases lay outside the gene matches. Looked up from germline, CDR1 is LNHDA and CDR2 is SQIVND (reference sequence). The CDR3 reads CASSTDLAGEGETQYF. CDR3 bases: TGTGCCAGTAGTACCGATCTAGCGGGAGAGGGAGAGACCCAGTACTTC.

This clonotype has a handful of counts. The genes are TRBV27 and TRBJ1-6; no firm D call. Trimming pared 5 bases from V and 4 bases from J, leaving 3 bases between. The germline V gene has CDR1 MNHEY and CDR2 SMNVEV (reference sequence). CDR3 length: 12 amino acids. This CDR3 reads CASSLYNSPLHF. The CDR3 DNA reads TGTGCCAGCAGTCTTTATAATTCACCCCTCCACTTT.

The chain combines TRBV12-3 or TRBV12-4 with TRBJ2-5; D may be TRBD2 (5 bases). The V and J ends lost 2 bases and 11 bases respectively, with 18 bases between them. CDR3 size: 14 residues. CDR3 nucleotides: TGTGCCAGCAGTTTACTACCTAGCCGGGGTGAGCAGTACTTC. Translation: CASSLLPSRGEQYF.

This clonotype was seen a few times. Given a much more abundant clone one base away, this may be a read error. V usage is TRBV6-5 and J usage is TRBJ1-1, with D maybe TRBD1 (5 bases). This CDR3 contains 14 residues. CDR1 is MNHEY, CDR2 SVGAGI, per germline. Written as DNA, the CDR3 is TGTGCCAGCGGTTACTCTCAAGGGGCCACTGAAGCTTTCTTT. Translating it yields CASGYSQGATEAFF.

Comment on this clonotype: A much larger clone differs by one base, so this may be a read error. The CDR3 here is CASSTGTPNTGEPFF. In nucleotides, the CDR3 is TGTGCCAGCAGCACCGGGACCCCTAACACCGGGGAGCCGTTTTTT. The chain links TRBV11-2 to TRBJ2-2; the D gene could be TRBD1 or TRBD2 (5 bases each). Germline CDR1 reads SGHAT; CDR2 reads FQNNGV. The CDR3 consists of 15 residues.

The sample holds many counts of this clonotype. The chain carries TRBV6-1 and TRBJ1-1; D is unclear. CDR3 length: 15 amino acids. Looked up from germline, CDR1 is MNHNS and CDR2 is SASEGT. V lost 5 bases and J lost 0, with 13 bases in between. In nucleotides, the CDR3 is TGTGCCAGCAGTACACGATCGACTATGAACACTGAAGCTTTCTTT. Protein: CASSTRSTMNTEAFF.

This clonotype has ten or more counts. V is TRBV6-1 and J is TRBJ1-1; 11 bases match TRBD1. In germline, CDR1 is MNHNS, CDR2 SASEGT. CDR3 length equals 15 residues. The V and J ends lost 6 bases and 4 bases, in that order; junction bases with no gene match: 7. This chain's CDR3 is CASSLLGTGGTEAFF. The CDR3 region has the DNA TGTGCCAGCAGCCTACTCGGGACAGGGGGCACTGAAGCTTTCTTT.

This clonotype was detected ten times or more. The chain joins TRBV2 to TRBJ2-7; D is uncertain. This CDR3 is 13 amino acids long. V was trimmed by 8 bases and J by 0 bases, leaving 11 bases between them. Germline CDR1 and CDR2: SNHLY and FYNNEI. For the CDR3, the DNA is TGTGCCAGCCGGCCTCACCTCTCCTACGAGCAGTACTTC. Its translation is CASRPHLSYEQYF.

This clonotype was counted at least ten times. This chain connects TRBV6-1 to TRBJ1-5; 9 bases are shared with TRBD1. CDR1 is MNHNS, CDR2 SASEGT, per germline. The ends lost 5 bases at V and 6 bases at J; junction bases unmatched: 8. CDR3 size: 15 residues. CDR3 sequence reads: CASSRTGEQSQPQHF. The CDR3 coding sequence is TGTGCCAGCAGTCGGACAGGGGAACAGAGTCAGCCCCAGCATTTT.

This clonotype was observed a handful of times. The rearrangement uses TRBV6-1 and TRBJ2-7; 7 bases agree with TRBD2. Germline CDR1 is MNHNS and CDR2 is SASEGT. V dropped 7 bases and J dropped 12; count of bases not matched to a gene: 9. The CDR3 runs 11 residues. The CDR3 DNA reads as TGTGCCAGCAACCTCGGACTAGGATCGTACTTC. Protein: CASNLGLGSYF.

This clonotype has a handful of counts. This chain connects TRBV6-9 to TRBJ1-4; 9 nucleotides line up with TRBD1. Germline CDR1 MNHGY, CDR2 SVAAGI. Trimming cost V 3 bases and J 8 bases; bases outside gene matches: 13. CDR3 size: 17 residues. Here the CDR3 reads CASSYSNPGQGGEKLFF. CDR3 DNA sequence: TGTGCCAGCAGTTACTCGAACCCGGGACAGGGAGGAGAAAAACTGTTTTTT.

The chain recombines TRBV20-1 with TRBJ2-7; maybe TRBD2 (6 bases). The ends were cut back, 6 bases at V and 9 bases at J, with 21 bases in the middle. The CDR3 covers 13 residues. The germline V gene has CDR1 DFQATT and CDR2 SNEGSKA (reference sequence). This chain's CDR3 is CSALSGTPFGQYF. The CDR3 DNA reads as TGCAGTGCCCTCTCCGGGACTCCCTTCGGGCAGTACTTC.

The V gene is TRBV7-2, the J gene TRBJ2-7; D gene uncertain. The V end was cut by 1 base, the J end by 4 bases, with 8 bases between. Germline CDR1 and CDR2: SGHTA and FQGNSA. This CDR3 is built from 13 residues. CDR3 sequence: CASSLGWQYEQYF. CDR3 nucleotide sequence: TGTGCCAGCAGCTTAGGATGGCAGTACGAGCAGTACTTC.

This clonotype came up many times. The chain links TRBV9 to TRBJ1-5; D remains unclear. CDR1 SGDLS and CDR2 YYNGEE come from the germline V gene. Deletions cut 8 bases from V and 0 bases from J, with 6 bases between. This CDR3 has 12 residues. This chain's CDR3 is CARQRSNQPQHF. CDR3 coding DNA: TGTGCCAGACAGCGTAGCAATCAGCCCCAGCATTTT.

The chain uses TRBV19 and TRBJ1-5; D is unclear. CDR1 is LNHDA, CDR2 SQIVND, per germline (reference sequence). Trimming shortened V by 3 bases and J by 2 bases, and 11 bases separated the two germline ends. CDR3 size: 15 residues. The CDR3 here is CASSIEGLGNQPQHF. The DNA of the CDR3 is TGTGCCAGTAGTATCGAGGGATTGGGCAATCAGCCCCAGCATTTT. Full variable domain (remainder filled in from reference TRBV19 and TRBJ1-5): DGGITQSPKYLFRKEGQNVTLSCEQNLNHDAMYWYRQDPGQGLRLIYYSQIVNDFQKGDIAEGYSVSREKKESFPLTVTSAQKNPTAFYLCASSIEGLGNQPQHFGDGTRLSIL.

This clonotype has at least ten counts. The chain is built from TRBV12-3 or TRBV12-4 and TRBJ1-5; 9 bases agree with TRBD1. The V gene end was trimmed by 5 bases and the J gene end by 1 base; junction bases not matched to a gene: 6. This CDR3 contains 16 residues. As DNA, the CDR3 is TGTGCCAGCAGTCCTAAACAGGGGGCAAGCAATCAGCCCCAGCATTTT. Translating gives CASSPKQGASNQPQHF.

This chain's CDR3 is CASSERGNRAGELFF. CDR3 nucleotides: TGTGCCAGCAGTGAACGAGGGAACAGGGCCGGGGAGCTGTTTTTT. V gene TRBV25-1 combines with J gene TRBJ2-2; the D gene is possibly TRBD1 (6 bases). This CDR3 contains 15 residues. With 2 bases removed from V and 6 bases from J, the gap between germline ends came to 13 bases. Germline CDR1 and CDR2: MGHDK and SYGVNS.

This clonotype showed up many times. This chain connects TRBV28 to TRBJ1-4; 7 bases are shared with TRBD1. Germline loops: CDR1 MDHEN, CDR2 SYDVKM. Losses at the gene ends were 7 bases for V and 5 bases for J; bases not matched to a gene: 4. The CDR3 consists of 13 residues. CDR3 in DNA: TGTGCCAGCAACCAACAGGGGAATGAAAAACTGTTTTTT. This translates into CASNQQGNEKLFF.

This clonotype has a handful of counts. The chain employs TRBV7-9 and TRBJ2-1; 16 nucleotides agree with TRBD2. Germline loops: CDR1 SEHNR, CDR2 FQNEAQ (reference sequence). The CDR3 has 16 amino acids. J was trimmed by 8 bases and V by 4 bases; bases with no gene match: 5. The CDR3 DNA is TGTGCCAGCAGCTCGTCCGGGACTAGCGGGAGGGATGAGCAGTTCTTC. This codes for CASSSSGTSGRDEQFF.

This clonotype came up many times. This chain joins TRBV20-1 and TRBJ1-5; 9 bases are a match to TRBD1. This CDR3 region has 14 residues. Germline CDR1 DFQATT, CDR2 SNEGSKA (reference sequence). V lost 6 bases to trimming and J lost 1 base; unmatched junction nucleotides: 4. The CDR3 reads CSAQQGASNQPQHF. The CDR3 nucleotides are TGCAGTGCACAACAGGGGGCAAGCAATCAGCCCCAGCATTTT.